Listed below are T cell receptor beta chains from one sample, sequenced in a study of T cell repertoires in cytomegalovirus infection. MiXCR was run by TCRdb on the reads, yielding one entry per CDR3 protein. Of around 450,000 distinct CDR3 sequences in the sample, approximately 32% are singletons; the top ten hold about an eighth. The material sequenced was PBMCs. The receptor source for this set is a human donor in good health (CMV status not recorded). Some clones in this sample may be carry-over from other donors' samples. CDR3s include the opening cysteine and the closing phenylalanine or tryptophan. The order of the fields is clone size, D gene, J gene, V gene, CDR3 length, CDR3 protein, CDR3 DNA. The D gene is left open where the match is weak. Rows give clone size only sometimes, using once, few, many, or a class for an expanded clone.

size: many
D: TRBD2
J: TRBJ2-3
V: TRBV7-6
length: 16
CDR3: CASSLGASGGTDTQYF
DNA: TGTGCCAGCAGCTTAGGGGCTAGCGGAGGCACAGATACGCAGTATTTT

size: NA
D: TRBD2
J: TRBJ2-1
V: TRBV7-8
length: 15
CDR3: CASSSGRGGLNEQFF
DNA: TGTGCCAGCAGCTCTGGGCGGGGGGGCCTCAATGAGCAGTTCTTC

size: few
D: TRBD1
J: TRBJ2-1
V: TRBV5-5
length: 16
CDR3: CASSSGQGGGYNEQFF
DNA: TGTGCCAGCAGCTCGGGACAGGGGGGTGGCTACAATGAGCAGTTCTTC

size: NA
D: NA
J: TRBJ2-5
V: TRBV24-1
length: 18
CDR3: CATSDFVLEGHLEETQYF
DNA: TGTGCCACCAGTGATTTCGTGCTGGAGGGACATCTGGAAGAGACCCAGTACTTC

size: NA
D: NA
J: TRBJ1-1
V: TRBV4-1
length: 15
CDR3: CASSQELPGIGEAFF
DNA: TGCGCCAGCAGCCAAGAACTCCCGGGGATTGGTGAAGCTTTCTTT

size: NA
D: NA
J: TRBJ1-2
V: TRBV2
length: 16
CDR3: CARTTDPGSTNYGYTF
DNA: TGTGCCAGAACCACCGATCCGGGCTCCACTAACTATGGCTACACCTTC

size: NA
D: NA
J: TRBJ2-2
V: TRBV15
length: 17
CDR3: CATSRDLARGYTGELFF
DNA: TGTGCCACCAGCAGAGATCTGGCCCGGGGGTACACCGGGGAGCTGTTTTTT

size: NA
D: NA
J: TRBJ1-3
V: TRBV6-6
length: 16
CDR3: CASSDRTDKKRNTIYF
DNA: TGTGCCAGCAGTGACCGGACGGACAAAAAAAGAAACACCATATATTTT

size: NA
D: TRBD1
J: TRBJ2-1
V: TRBV7-9
length: 13
CDR3: CASSPGGAGEQFF
DNA: TGTGCCAGCAGCCCAGGGGGAGCTGGTGAGCAGTTCTTC

size: few
D: NA
J: TRBJ2-2
V: TRBV15
length: 16
CDR3: CATSPMGGDRTGELFF
DNA: TGTGCCACCAGCCCTATGGGGGGTGATCGGACCGGGGAGCTGTTTTTT

size: NA
D: NA
J: TRBJ1-4
V: TRBV19
length: 17
CDR3: CASRDGSITPDNEKLFF
DNA: TGTGCCAGTAGGGACGGTTCCATCACACCCGATAATGAAAAACTGTTTTTT

size: NA
D: NA
J: TRBJ1-2
V: TRBV3-1
length: 18
CDR3: CASSQREKGPRMDYGYTF
DNA: TGTGCCAGCAGCCAAAGGGAGAAGGGGCCTAGGATGGACTATGGCTACACCTTC

size: NA
D: TRBD1
J: TRBJ1-1
V: TRBV6-5
length: 16
CDR3: CASSYGDRGQNTEAFF
DNA: TGTGCCAGCAGTTACGGGGACAGGGGGCAGAACACTGAAGCTTTCTTT

size: NA
D: TRBD1
J: TRBJ1-6
V: TRBV7-9
length: 14
CDR3: CASSGGTVNSPLHF
DNA: TGTGCCAGCAGCGGAGGGACAGTTAATTCACCCCTCCACTTT

size: many
D: TRBD2
J: TRBJ2-3
V: TRBV7-8
length: 17
CDR3: CASSLVPSGAPTDTQYF
DNA: TGTGCCAGCAGCTTAGTGCCTAGCGGGGCCCCCACAGATACGCAGTATTTT

size: few
D: NA
J: TRBJ1-2
V: TRBV6-1
length: 13
CDR3: CASSPTGTNGYTF
DNA: TGTGCCAGCAGTCCAACCGGGACAAACGGCTACACCTTC

size: few
D: NA
J: TRBJ1-2
V: TRBV10-1
length: 12
CDR3: CASSEPGRGYTF
DNA: TGCGCCAGCAGTGAGCCCGGCAGGGGCTACACCTTC

size: few
D: NA
J: TRBJ2-2
V: TRBV7-8
length: 18
CDR3: CASSLVVEGIYNTGELFF
DNA: TGTGCCAGCAGCTTAGTGGTCGAGGGGATCTATAACACCGGGGAGCTGTTTTTT

size: many
D: NA
J: TRBJ1-2
V: TRBV7-6
length: 14
CDR3: CASSSLTAQRGYTF
DNA: TGTGCCAGCAGCTCCTTAACAGCACAGAGAGGCTACACCTTC

size: NA
D: NA
J: TRBJ2-7
V: TRBV3-1
length: 12
CDR3: CASSRLTNEQYF
DNA: TGTGCCAGCAGCCGACTGACGAATGAGCAGTACTTC

size: once
D: NA
J: TRBJ1-6
V: TRBV2
length: 13
CDR3: CASGRESNSPIHF
DNA: TGTGCCAGCGGCCGGGAGTCCAATTCACCCATCCACTTT

size: many
D: TRBD2
J: TRBJ2-3
V: TRBV6-4
length: 13
CDR3: CASSSGGTDTQYF
DNA: TGTGCCAGCAGTAGCGGGGGCACAGATACGCAGTATTTT

size: many
D: NA
J: TRBJ1-2
V: TRBV7-2
length: 14
CDR3: CASSLGLRDYGYTF
DNA: TGTGCCAGCAGCTTAGGCTTGCGCGACTATGGCTACACCTTC

size: NA
D: NA
J: TRBJ1-5
V: TRBV19
length: 16
CDR3: CASRPEGFGSNQPQHF
DNA: TGTGCCAGTAGACCCGAGGGGTTCGGAAGCAATCAGCCCCAGCATTTT

size: NA
D: TRBD1
J: TRBJ2-7
V: TRBV25-1
length: 15
CDR3: CASSEFRGSADEQYF
DNA: TGTGCCAGCAGTGAGTTCAGGGGGTCGGCGGACGAGCAGTACTTC

size: NA
D: TRBD1
J: TRBJ1-4
V: TRBV12-3/TRBV12-4
length: 13
CDR3: CASNRGVNEKLFF
DNA: TGTGCCAGCAACAGGGGGGTTAATGAAAAACTGTTTTTT

size: NA
D: TRBD1
J: TRBJ1-1
V: TRBV6-5
length: 17
CDR3: CASSLGQGRRGSTEAFF
DNA: TGTGCCAGCAGTTTGGGACAGGGGAGAAGGGGAAGCACTGAAGCTTTCTTT

size: once
D: NA
J: TRBJ2-7
V: TRBV19
length: 15
CDR3: CASSPHPGETYEQYF
DNA: TGTGCCAGTAGTCCTCACCCCGGGGAAACCTACGAGCAGTACTTC

size: NA
D: NA
J: TRBJ2-1
V: TRBV5-1
length: 13
CDR3: CASSLGKYNEQFF
DNA: TGCGCCAGCAGCTTGGGCAAATACAATGAGCAGTTCTTC

size: few
D: NA
J: TRBJ1-4
V: TRBV7-4
length: 19
CDR3: CASSPRTALAPTSNEKLFF
DNA: TGTGCCAGCAGCCCCAGGACAGCTTTAGCACCAACTTCTAATGAAAAACTGTTTTTT

size: once
D: NA
J: TRBJ1-6
V: TRBV6-6
length: 15
CDR3: CASSYEQAGRSPLHF
DNA: TGTGCCAGCAGTTACGAGCAGGCAGGGAGGTCACCCCTCCACTTT